What follows describes a single TCR beta chain. Its antigen remains unknown. This sample was included in a study of cytomegalovirus exposure and HLA in healthy donors. Study outcomes and limitations: The authors enumerated over 150 TCR beta chains as linked to cytomegalovirus. In the 120 validation repertoires, approximately 93% of cluster scores exceeded 0, per a later analysis.

Germline V gene sequence: CDR1 SGHDT, CDR2 YYEEEE. The V segment lost 1 base and the J segment 4 bases; nucleotides outside the gene matches: 7. The CDR3 runs to 16 residues. The repertoire was sequenced with immunoSEQ multiplex PCR; TCRdb's copy has only in-frame clones and lacks some. The sample lists tens of thousands of clones; approximately 93% were seen once. The sample consisted of PBMCs. The V gene is TRBV5-6, the J gene TRBJ1-1; TRBD1 aligns across 10 bases. The sequence came from a man younger than 35 in good health and CMV-seropositive. CDR3 amino acids: CASSLRDRGRVTEAFF. CDR3 DNA: TGTGCCAGCAGCTTGAGAGACAGGGGGCGCGTCACTGAAGCTTTCTTT.